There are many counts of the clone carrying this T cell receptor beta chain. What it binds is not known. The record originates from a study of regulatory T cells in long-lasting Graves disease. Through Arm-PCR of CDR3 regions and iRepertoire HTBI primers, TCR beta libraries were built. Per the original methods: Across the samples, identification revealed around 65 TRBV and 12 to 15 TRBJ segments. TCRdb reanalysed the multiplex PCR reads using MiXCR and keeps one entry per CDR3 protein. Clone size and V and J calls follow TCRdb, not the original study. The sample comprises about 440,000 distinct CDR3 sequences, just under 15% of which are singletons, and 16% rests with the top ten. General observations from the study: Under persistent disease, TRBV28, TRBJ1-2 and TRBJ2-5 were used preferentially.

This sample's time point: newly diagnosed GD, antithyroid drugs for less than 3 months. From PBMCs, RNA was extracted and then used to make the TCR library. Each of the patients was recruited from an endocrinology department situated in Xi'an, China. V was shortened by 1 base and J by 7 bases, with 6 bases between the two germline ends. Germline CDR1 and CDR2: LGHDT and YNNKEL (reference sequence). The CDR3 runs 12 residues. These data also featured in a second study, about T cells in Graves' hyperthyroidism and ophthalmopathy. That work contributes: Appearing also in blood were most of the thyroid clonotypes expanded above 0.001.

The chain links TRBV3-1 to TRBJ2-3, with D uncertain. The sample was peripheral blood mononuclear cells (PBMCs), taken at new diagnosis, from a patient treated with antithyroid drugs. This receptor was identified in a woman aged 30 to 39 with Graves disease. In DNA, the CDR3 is TGTGCCAGCAGCCAAGTAAAGAATACGCAGTATTTT. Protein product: CASSQVKNTQYF.